Listed here are 32 T cell receptor beta chains from one sample, sequenced in a study of T cell responses to AZD1222 COVID-19 vaccine. Sequenced by immunoSEQ multiplex PCR; TCRdb stores in-frame clones only, minus some. This table holds 100,000 or so clones, roughly 80% found once. Sequenced material: peripheral blood, taken on day 0 of AZD1222 vaccination. These TCRs come from an adult in good health.

This clone appeared a few times. The chain employs TRBV20-1 and TRBJ1-1; D not resolved. Trimming removed 3 bases from V and 3 bases from J, with 5 bases in between. Germline values: CDR1 DFQATT, CDR2 SNEGSKA (reference sequence). CDR3 size: 11 residues. The chain's CDR3 is CSASTDTEAFF. CDR3 DNA: TGCAGTGCTAGTACGGACACTGAAGCTTTCTTT.

The chain employs TRBV7-2 and TRBJ1-3; 7 positions match TRBD1. V shed 1 base, J shed 0 bases, and the junction held 3 bases outside the gene matches. The CDR3 extends over 16 amino acids. In germline, CDR1 is SGHTA, CDR2 FQGNSA. The DNA for the CDR3 is TGTGCCAGCAGCTTAGACCGGGACAGCTCTGGAAACACCATATATTTT. Residues: CASSLDRDSSGNTIYF. Supplemented by reference TRBV7-2 and TRBJ1-3, the full variable domain reads GAGVSQSPSNKVTEKGKDVELRCDPISGHTALYWYRQSLGQGLEFLIYFQGNSAPDKSGLPSDRFSAERTGGSVSTLTIQRTQQEDSAVYLCASSLDRDSSGNTIYFGEGSWLTVV.

This clone was counted a few times. This rearrangement joins TRBV19 to TRBJ2-1; 7 bases match TRBD1. Per the germline V gene, CDR1 is LNHDA and CDR2 is SQIVND (reference sequence). The CDR3 consists of 15 residues. Trimming took 3 bases from V and 4 from J; bases not matched to a gene: 6. DNA of the CDR3: TGTGCCAGTAGTATCGGGACAGCGATTTACAATGAGCAGTTCTTC. It codes for CASSIGTAIYNEQFF. Filled out from reference TRBV19 and TRBJ2-1, the complete variable domain reads DGGITQSPKYLFRKEGQNVTLSCEQNLNHDAMYWYRQDPGQGLRLIYYSQIVNDFQKGDIAEGYSVSREKKESFPLTVTSAQKNPTAFYLCASSIGTAIYNEQFFGPGTRLTVL.

The V gene is TRBV5-1, the J gene TRBJ2-3, with a possible D match to TRBD1 (6 bases). CDR1 is SGHRS and CDR2 is YFSETQ in the germline V gene. V lost 0 bases and J 5 bases, leaving 13 bases between the germline ends. The CDR3 runs to 15 residues. The CDR3, as DNA: TGCGCCAGCAGCTTGGGCACAGGGTGGGGAGATACGCAGTATTTT. It yields the protein CASSLGTGWGDTQYF.

The count of this clone is one. The V call is TRBV6-1, the J call TRBJ1-2; D may be TRBD1 (5 bases). CDR1 is MNHNS, CDR2 SASEGT, per germline. The ends were cut back, 2 bases at V and 8 bases at J, with 21 bases in the middle. The CDR3 is 16 residues long. The chain's CDR3 is CASSERLRPGNGGYTF. The DNA of the CDR3 is TGTGCCAGCAGTGAACGGCTTCGGCCAGGGAACGGCGGCTACACCTTC.

The rearrangement links TRBV19 to TRBJ2-5; TRBD1 or TRBD2 may be the D gene (5 bases each). V lost 2 bases and J 7 bases, leaving 23 bases between the germline ends. The CDR3 has 17 residues. Germline CDR1 and CDR2: LNHDA and SQIVND (reference sequence). CDR3 sequence (DNA): TGTGCCAGTAGTATATCCCCCTCCGGGGCTAAAAGCCGGACCCAGTACTTC. It is translated as CASSISPSGAKSRTQYF.

This clone was found a few times. Here the CDR3 DNA reads TGTGCCAGCAGTGAGCCGGGGGGGATTGGCTACACCTTC. Its protein product is CASSEPGGIGYTF. This sequence joins TRBV2 and TRBJ1-2, with a weak D call TRBD1 (5 bases). Germline values: CDR1 SNHLY, CDR2 FYNNEI. CDR3 size: 13 residues. V was pared by 3 bases and J by 7 bases, with 12 bases between.

A single count supports this clone. The rearrangement joins TRBV14 to TRBJ2-1; the match to TRBD2 covers 7 bases. This CDR3 has 16 amino acids. Germline trimming cut 0 bases from V and 8 bases from J; bases unmatched to any gene: 10. Germline values: CDR1 SGHDN, CDR2 FVKESK. CDR3 sequence (DNA): TGTGCCAGCAGCCAAGATACTCCTGGCACTAGCGATGAGCAGTTCTTC. Its protein product is CASSQDTPGTSDEQFF.

The V call is TRBV5-1, the J call TRBJ1-2; TRBD1 aligns across 7 bases. The CDR3 totals 15 residues. Germline trimming cut 0 bases from V and 3 bases from J; bases unmatched to any gene: 5. CDR1 is SGHRS and CDR2 is YFSETQ in the germline V gene. CDR3 protein: CASSLAGTAYYGYTF. The CDR3 nucleotides read TGCGCCAGCAGCTTGGCCGGGACAGCGTACTATGGCTACACCTTC. The variable domain in full, with the rest retrieved from reference TRBV5-1 and TRBJ1-2, is KAGVTQTPRYLIKTRGQQVTLSCSPISGHRSVSWYQQTPGQGLQFLFEYFSETQRNKGNFPGRFSGRQFSNSRSEMNVSTLELGDSALYLCASSLAGTAYYGYTFGSGTRLTVV.

The chain employs TRBV2 and TRBJ1-6; D possibly corresponds to TRBD1 (6 bases). The V gene lost 4 bases and the J gene lost 5 bases, with 12 bases spanning the gap. Germline V CDR1 and CDR2: SNHLY, FYNNEI. The CDR3 length is 15 residues. The CDR3 loop reads CASSVRGGDNSPLHF. The CDR3, as DNA: TGTGCCAGCAGTGTCAGAGGGGGGGATAATTCACCCCTCCACTTT.

The rearrangement uses TRBV7-8 and TRBJ2-5; tentatively, D is TRBD1 or TRBD2 (5 bases each). CDR3 length: 15 residues. Trimming removed 4 bases at V and 2 bases at J, with 14 bases between. Germline V gene lookup returns CDR1 SGHVS and CDR2 FQNEAQ. The CDR3 is CASSSGRGDQETQYF. The CDR3 region has the DNA TGTGCCAGCAGCTCGGGAAGGGGAGATCAAGAGACCCAGTACTTC.

DNA of the CDR3: TGTGCCAGCAGCTTGGGACAGGGGACGAGAAATTCACCCCTCCACTTT. It encodes CASSLGQGTRNSPLHF. The rearrangement uses TRBV5-5 and TRBJ1-6; 8 bases match TRBD1. The CDR3 is 16 residues long. Per germline, CDR1 SGHKS and CDR2 YYEKEE (reference sequence). J was trimmed by 7 bases and V by 0 bases; bases with no gene match: 6.

The chain couples TRBV5-1 to TRBJ1-2; 7 nucleotides match TRBD1. The CDR3 runs 14 residues. Per the germline V gene, CDR1 is SGHRS and CDR2 is YFSETQ. J lost 8 bases, V lost 0 bases, and 7 bases had no gene match. CDR3 sequence reads: CASSLEEGARGYTF. Here the CDR3 DNA reads TGCGCCAGCAGCTTGGAAGAGGGGGCGAGAGGCTACACCTTC.

This chain links TRBV15 with TRBJ1-2; the D is unclear. The CDR3 runs 15 residues. Deletions cut 1 base from V and 4 bases from J, with 13 bases between. The V gene's germline CDR1 is LNHNV and CDR2 YYDKDF (reference sequence). The CDR3 DNA reads as TGTGCCACCAGCAGAGGAGTTTCCGGGGTCTATGGCTACACCTTC. Amino acid sequence: CATSRGVSGVYGYTF. The variable domain in full, completed from reference TRBV15 and TRBJ1-2, reads DAMVIQNPRYQVTQFGKPVTLSCSQTLNHNVMYWYQQKSSQAPKLLFHYYDKDFNNEADTPDNFQSRRPNTSFCFLDIRSPGLGDTAMYLCATSRGVSGVYGYTFGSGTRLTVV.

This clone was seen a few times. The rearrangement uses TRBV5-6 and TRBJ1-2; D gene ambiguous. The ends were cut back, 3 bases at V and 6 bases at J, with 15 bases in the middle. Germline assignment: CDR1 SGHDT and CDR2 YYEEEE. The CDR3 loop spans 14 amino acids. The CDR3: CASSSPWAPNGYTF. CDR3 in DNA: TGTGCCAGCAGCTCTCCTTGGGCACCAAATGGCTACACCTTC.

This clone came up a few times. The genes are TRBV5-6 and TRBJ1-1; a possible D gene is TRBD1 (6 bases). V gave up 4 bases and J gave up 7 bases, with 17 bases separating them. Looked up from germline, CDR1 is SGHDT and CDR2 is YYEEEE. The length of the CDR3 is 14 residues. DNA of the CDR3: TGTGCCAGCAGCCAGGCCCCGGGGGCCTTTGAAGCTTTCTTT. Amino acid sequence: CASSQAPGAFEAFF.

V is TRBV4-3 and J is TRBJ2-5, with 12 bases lining up with TRBD2. The length of the CDR3 is 15 residues. The J segment lost 3 bases and the V segment lost 2 bases, leaving 1 base of the junction unmatched. Germline CDR1 and CDR2: LGHNA and YSLEER. DNA for the CDR3: TGCGCCAGCAGCCAAAGACTAGCGGGGGAAGAGACCCAGTACTTC. Its protein product is CASSQRLAGEETQYF.

The genes are TRBV18 and TRBJ2-2; D remains ambiguous. The CDR3 consists of 16 residues. From germline, CDR1 is KGHSH and CDR2 LQKENI. Trimming stripped 3 bases from V and 1 base from J, with 12 bases between. CDR3 sequence reads: CASSPMDPGNTGELFF. As DNA, the CDR3 is TGTGCCAGCTCACCGATGGACCCCGGGAACACCGGGGAGCTGTTTTTT.

The chain carries TRBV18 and TRBJ1-3; TRBD1 aligns across 7 bases. Germline V gene data show CDR1 as KGHSH and CDR2 as LQKENI. V was clipped by 1 base and J by 4 bases; unmatched bases: 10. This CDR3 region has 17 residues. CDR3 coding DNA: TGTGCCAGCTCACCACTCGACACAGGGGTGCTCGGAAACACCATATATTTT. It yields the protein CASSPLDTGVLGNTIYF.

The genes are TRBV7-9 and TRBJ1-2; tentative D call: TRBD1 (5 bases). The CDR3 runs 16 residues. Germline CDR1 SEHNR, CDR2 FQNEAQ (reference sequence). Deletions cut 5 bases from V and 8 bases from J, with 24 bases between. For the CDR3, the DNA is TGTGCCAGCAGCCCCCGGGACCAGGACCCGAGGCGGGGCTACACCTTC. Translating it yields CASSPRDQDPRRGYTF. The complete variable domain, with remaining parts taken from reference TRBV7-9 and TRBJ1-2, reads DTGVSQNPRHKITKRGQNVTFRCDPISEHNRLYWYRQTLGQGPEFLTYFQNEAQLEKSRLLSDRFSAERPKGSFSTLEIQRTEQGDSAMYLCASSPRDQDPRRGYTFGSGTRLTVV.

The chain combines TRBV3-1 (or the pseudogene TRBV3-2) with TRBJ1-5; 7 bases agree with TRBD1. After removal of 3 bases from V and 4 bases from J, the junction contained 6 bases not matched to a gene. The CDR3 has 15 residues. CDR1 and CDR2 from the germline V gene are LGHDT and YNNKEL (reference sequence). CDR3: CASSHSRQGNQPQHF. CDR3 coding DNA: TGTGCCAGCAGCCATTCCAGACAGGGAAATCAGCCCCAGCATTTT.

This rearrangement joins TRBV5-1 to TRBJ2-7, with D unresolved. This CDR3 contains 13 residues. Germline V lookup: CDR1 SGHRS, CDR2 YFSETQ. Trimming left V 0 bases short and J 0 bases short, with 4 bases between. In DNA form, the CDR3 reads TGCGCCAGCAGCTTGGTAGGCTCCTACGAGCAGTACTTC. Residues: CASSLVGSYEQYF.

This sequence joins TRBV10-3 and TRBJ1-5; D is possibly TRBD1 (5 bases). Trimming stripped 0 bases from V and 4 bases from J, with 7 bases between. CDR1 is ENHRY, CDR2 SYGVKD, per germline. The CDR3 consists of 14 residues. As DNA, the CDR3 is TGTGCCATCAGTGAGTCCCAGGGAAATCAGCCCCAGCATTTT. The encoded protein is CAISESQGNQPQHF.

The J gene is TRBJ2-1, the V gene TRBV12-1. TRBV12-1 is deemed a pseudogene. This CDR3 region has 14 residues. Here the CDR3 reads CASSFARQTNEQFF. CDR3 in DNA: TGTGCCAGCAGCTTTGCGCGTCAGACCAATGAGCAGTTCTTC.

The rearrangement joins TRBV11-2 to TRBJ2-7; tentatively, D is TRBD2 (5 bases). Deletions cut 2 bases from V and 1 base from J, with 9 bases between. Germline-derived CDR1 and CDR2 are SGHAT and FQNNGV. The CDR3 length is 14 residues. The CDR3 reads CASSLSGASYEQYF. The CDR3 region has the DNA TGTGCCAGCAGCTTAAGCGGAGCTTCCTACGAGCAGTACTTC.

The V call is TRBV4-2, the J call TRBJ1-6; D ambiguous. V dropped 1 base and J dropped 7 bases, with 2 bases sitting between them. The CDR3 has 12 amino acids. Germline CDR1 and CDR2: LGHNA and YNFKEQ. Here the CDR3 reads CASSQANSPLHF. CDR3 coding DNA: TGTGCCAGCAGCCAAGCCAATTCACCCCTCCACTTT.

The V gene is TRBV9, the J gene TRBJ2-7; TRBD2 aligns across 7 bases. Germline V gene lookup returns CDR1 SGDLS and CDR2 YYNGEE. The CDR3 totals 14 residues. J lost 4 bases, V lost 0 bases, and 4 bases had no gene match. Here the CDR3 DNA reads TGTGCCAGCAGCGTAGCTGGCGGGGGATACGAGCAGTACTTC. This translates into CASSVAGGGYEQYF.

This rearrangement joins TRBV9 to TRBJ1-1, with a possible D match to TRBD1 (6 bases). The V and J ends lost 0 bases and 5 bases respectively, with 11 bases between them. The CDR3 runs to 14 residues. The germline CDR1 and CDR2 sequences are SGDLS and YYNGEE. The CDR3 reads CASSVGQGRTEAFF. The CDR3 DNA is TGTGCCAGCAGCGTAGGGCAGGGGCGGACTGAAGCTTTCTTT.

The chain recombines TRBV19 with TRBJ2-1; 11 bases line up with TRBD2. CDR3 length equals 16 residues. V lost 5 bases, J lost 6 bases, and 9 bases stayed unmatched. Germline values: CDR1 LNHDA, CDR2 SQIVND (reference sequence). DNA for the CDR3: TGTGCCAGTAGTCCGCTAGCGGGGGGCGGTATCAATGAGCAGTTCTTC. Amino acids: CASSPLAGGGINEQFF.

The chain is built from TRBV9 and TRBJ2-6; 7 bases fit TRBD2. V lost 5 bases and J lost 1; bases outside the gene matches: 3. Germline CDR1 is SGDLS and CDR2 is YYNGEE. The CDR3 consists of 15 residues. CDR3 sequence: CASRGSGSGANVLTF. The CDR3 nucleotides are TGTGCCAGCAGAGGTAGCGGGTCTGGGGCCAACGTCCTGACTTTC.

This chain joins TRBV11-2 and TRBJ2-7; tentative D call: TRBD2 (7 bases). Trimming removed 1 base at V and 1 base at J, with 14 bases between. CDR3 length: 16 amino acids. Germline values: CDR1 SGHAT, CDR2 FQNNGV. The CDR3 nucleotides read TGTGCCAGCAGCTTAGGTGGGGGGGCTCTGTCCTACGAGCAGTACTTC. Translating gives CASSLGGGALSYEQYF.

The J gene is TRBJ2-2, the V gene TRBV19, with 13 bases matching TRBD2. This CDR3 is built from 14 residues. The V segment lost 8 bases and the J segment 6 bases; nucleotides outside the gene matches: 3. Germline assignment: CDR1 LNHDA and CDR2 SQIVND (reference sequence). The CDR3 DNA follows: TGTGCCAGTGGACTAGCGGGGGAAGCCGGGGAGCTGTTTTTT. Protein sequence: CASGLAGEAGELFF.